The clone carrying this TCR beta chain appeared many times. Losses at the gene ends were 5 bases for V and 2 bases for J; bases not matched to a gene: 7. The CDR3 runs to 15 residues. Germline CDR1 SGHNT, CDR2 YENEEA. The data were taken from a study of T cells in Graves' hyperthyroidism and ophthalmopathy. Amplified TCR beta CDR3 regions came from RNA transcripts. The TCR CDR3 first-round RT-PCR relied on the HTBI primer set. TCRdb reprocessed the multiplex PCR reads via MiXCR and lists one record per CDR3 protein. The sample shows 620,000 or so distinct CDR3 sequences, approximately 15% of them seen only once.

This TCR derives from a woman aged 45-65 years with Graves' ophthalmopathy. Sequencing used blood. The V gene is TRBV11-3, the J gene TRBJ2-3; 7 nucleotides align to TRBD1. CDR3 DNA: TGTGCCAGCAGCCCTCGGGGACAGCCCACAGATACGCAGTATTTT. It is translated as CASSPRGQPTDTQYF.